These 24 T cell receptor beta chains were sequenced from one sample in a study of T cells in Graves' hyperthyroidism and ophthalmopathy. TCR beta CDR3 sequences were amplified from RNA transcripts. The HTBI primer set served for first-round RT-PCR of the TCR CDR3. TCRdb re-called the multiplex PCR reads with MiXCR, one entry per CDR3 protein. Among roughly 500,000 distinct CDR3 sequences listed, about 45% were seen once. Sequencing was performed on peripheral blood or thyroid tissue (not recorded which). These receptors originate from an adult woman with Graves' disease, either hyperthyroidism or ophthalmopathy (not recorded which).

This clonotype was picked up many times. This chain uses TRBV9 with TRBJ2-7; no definite D call. The CDR3 length is 13 residues. The V end lost 1 base, the J end lost 2 bases, and 7 bases lay between the germline ends. CDR1 is SGDLS, CDR2 YYNGEE, per germline. The CDR3 region is CASSVTPAYEQYF. The CDR3 DNA reads TGTGCCAGCAGCGTAACCCCGGCCTACGAGCAGTACTTC.

The CDR3 DNA follows: TGTGCCAGCAGCCCCGGGACTGGGAGGCACGAGCAGTACTTC. This translates into CASSPGTGRHEQYF. V gene TRBV7-2 combines with J gene TRBJ2-7; D might be TRBD2 (6 bases). V lost 5 bases, J lost 5 bases, and 16 bases lay in between. Germline lookup yields CDR1 SGHTA and CDR2 FQGNSA. The CDR3 loop spans 14 amino acids.

This clonotype came up many times. The chain employs TRBV6-5 and TRBJ1-1; D call uncertain. This CDR3 region has 14 residues. Germline V gene sequence: CDR1 MNHEY, CDR2 SVGAGI. The V gene lost 6 bases and the J gene lost 1 base, with 12 bases spanning the gap. The CDR3 is CASRHLLGNTEAFF. Here the CDR3 DNA reads TGTGCCAGCAGACACCTACTCGGGAACACTGAAGCTTTCTTT.

This clonotype was counted many times. The chain joins TRBV19 to TRBJ1-4; maybe TRBD1 (5 bases). Per the germline V gene, CDR1 is LNHDA and CDR2 is SQIVND (reference sequence). V lost 5 bases and J 4 bases, leaving 11 bases between the germline ends. This CDR3 has 14 amino acids. CDR3 bases: TGTGCCAGTAGTCCCAGGGTCGGTAATGAAAAACTGTTTTTT. Its protein product is CASSPRVGNEKLFF.

This clonotype was detected only a few times. The chain recombines TRBV20-1 with TRBJ1-2; a possible D gene is TRBD1 (5 bases). Germline V CDR1 and CDR2: DFQATT, SNEGSKA (reference sequence). V lost 6 bases to trimming and J lost 3 bases, with 14 bases between them. The CDR3 totals 13 residues. The CDR3 region is CSAFHRKDYGYTF. The CDR3 nucleotides read TGCAGTGCGTTTCACAGGAAGGACTATGGCTACACCTTC.

CDR3 nucleotide sequence: TGTGCCAGCACCGCGACGACGGGTTTAGGCTACACCTTC. This translates into CASTATTGLGYTF. The chain has TRBV12-3 or TRBV12-4 and TRBJ1-2; D not certain. V shed 7 bases and J shed 8 bases, with 17 bases lying between them. CDR3 length: 13 residues.

The V gene is TRBV19, the J gene TRBJ2-5, with no clear D. CDR1 and CDR2 from the germline V gene are LNHDA and SQIVND (reference sequence). This CDR3 comprises 12 residues. V lost 6 bases to trimming and J lost 2 bases, with 7 bases between them. The CDR3 loop reads CASRGWQETQYF. The CDR3 DNA reads TGTGCCAGTAGGGGTTGGCAAGAGACCCAGTACTTC.

The CDR3 reads CASSLEKDPVEKLFF. DNA of the CDR3: TGTGCCAGCAGCTTAGAGAAGGACCCGGTGGAAAAACTGTTTTTT. The V gene is TRBV7-8, the J gene TRBJ1-4; unclear D gene. V was pared by 1 base and J by 8 bases, with 14 bases between. Germline lookup yields CDR1 SGHVS and CDR2 FQNEAQ. The CDR3 extends over 15 amino acids.

This clonotype was observed many times. The chain couples TRBV7-3 to TRBJ2-2; D call uncertain. Germline V gene sequence: CDR1 SGHTA, CDR2 FQGTGA. V lost 1 base to trimming and J lost 3 bases, with 12 bases between them. The CDR3 covers 16 residues. Written as DNA, the CDR3 is TGTGCCAGCAGCTTAAAGTCCTCCACGGACACCGGGGAGCTGTTTTTT. It is translated as CASSLKSSTDTGELFF. Complete variable domain (other parts from reference TRBV7-3 and TRBJ2-2): GAGVSQTPSNKVTEKGKYVELRCDPISGHTALYWYRQSLGQGPEFLIYFQGTGAADDSGLPNDRFFAVRPEGSVSTLKIQRTERGDSAVYLCASSLKSSTDTGELFFGEGSRLTVL.

The chain employs TRBV5-1 and TRBJ1-4; D is uncertain. CDR3 length equals 15 residues. Germline CDR1 and CDR2: SGHRS and YFSETQ. V dropped 0 bases and J dropped 6 bases, with 12 bases sitting between them. Here the CDR3 DNA reads TGCGCCAGCAGCTTGGCCGGGCAGGCCTATGAAAAACTGTTTTTT. This encodes CASSLAGQAYEKLFF.

This clonotype has a single count. The chain recombines TRBV10-3 with TRBJ1-1; perhaps TRBD1 as D (5 bases). CDR3 length: 19 amino acids. Trimming stripped 6 bases from V and 0 bases from J, with 26 bases between. Germline V gene lookup returns CDR1 ENHRY and CDR2 SYGVKD. This chain's CDR3 is CAIRRPPTPPGPLNTEAFF. The CDR3 nucleotides read TGTGCCATCAGACGCCCCCCGACGCCCCCGGGACCTCTGAACACTGAAGCTTTCTTT.

This clonotype has only a few counts. The V gene is TRBV28, the J gene TRBJ1-5; 9 bases align to TRBD1. Germline V CDR1 and CDR2: MDHEN, SYDVKM. The CDR3 loop spans 16 amino acids. V dropped 5 bases and J dropped 8; count of bases not matched to a gene: 13. CDR3 in DNA: TGTGCCAGCAGTGACAGTCCCGGGACAGGGAATGAGCCCCAGCATTTT. Translating gives CASSDSPGTGNEPQHF.

This clonotype was seen just once. J is TRBJ1-2 and V is TRBV2, with unresolved D. Looked up from germline, CDR1 is SNHLY and CDR2 is FYNNEI. Trimming stripped 1 base from V and 10 bases from J, with 10 bases between. The CDR3 spans 12 residues. In nucleotides, the CDR3 is TGTGCCAGCAGTGAAGTCGAGGCGGCCTACACCTTC. Its protein is CASSEVEAAYTF. Complete variable domain (other parts from reference TRBV2 and TRBJ1-2): EPEVTQTPSHQVTQMGQEVILRCVPISNHLYFYWYRQILGQKVEFLVSFYNNEISEKSEIFDDQFSVERPDGSNFTLKIRSTKLEDSAMYFCASSEVEAAYTFGSGTRLTVV.

This clonotype has a count of ten or more. The chain employs TRBV19 and TRBJ1-5; TRBD1 might be the D (6 bases). Germline V gene lookup returns CDR1 LNHDA and CDR2 SQIVND (reference sequence). Trimming took off 3 bases at V and 5 bases at J, with 14 bases between the two ends. This CDR3 contains 15 residues. The CDR3 coding sequence is TGTGCCAGTAGTATTCATAAGGGGGGGGATCAGCCCCAGCATTTT. Amino acids: CASSIHKGGDQPQHF.

At least ten counts were recorded for this clonotype. This chain links TRBV5-6 with TRBJ1-4; D is perhaps TRBD1 (5 bases). Trimming shortened V by 4 bases and J by 7 bases, and 8 bases separated the two germline ends. The CDR3 sequence is 12 residues long. The germline V gene has CDR1 SGHDT and CDR2 YYEEEE. CDR3 protein: CASSVGGEKLFF. CDR3 DNA: TGTGCCAGCAGCGTCGGGGGTGAAAAACTGTTTTTT.

V and J are TRBV7-8 and TRBJ2-5, with 8 bases fitting TRBD1. The CDR3 consists of 17 residues. Germline trimming cut 8 bases from V and 5 bases from J; bases unmatched to any gene: 19. The germline CDR1 and CDR2 sequences are SGHVS and FQNEAQ. CDR3 region: CASYSSPGRGRRETQYF. CDR3 nucleotides: TGTGCCAGCTATTCCTCCCCCGGCAGGGGGCGCCGGGAGACCCAGTACTTC.

The chain couples TRBV9 to TRBJ1-6; D uncertain. Trimming took 4 bases from V and 9 from J, leaving 11 bases between them. The CDR3 totals 13 residues. CDR1 and CDR2 (germline): SGDLS, YYNGEE. This CDR3 reads CASSPMRLSPLHF. Here the CDR3 DNA reads TGTGCCAGCAGCCCTATGCGTCTTTCACCCCTCCACTTT.

This clonotype was detected ten times or more. The rearrangement joins TRBV4-2 to TRBJ2-7; D remains ambiguous. CDR3 size: 14 residues. In germline, CDR1 is LGHNA, CDR2 YNFKEQ. The V end lost 4 bases, the J end lost 2 bases, and 12 bases lay between the germline ends. The CDR3: CASSPGKGTYEQYF. The CDR3 coding sequence is TGTGCCAGCAGCCCGGGTAAGGGAACCTACGAGCAGTACTTC.

On this clonotype: The conserved closing phenylalanine or tryptophan is absent in this CDR3, likely reflecting a read error. It is unclear where the CDR3 begins or ends on the DNA, so no DNA is shown, and the CDR3 is as TCRdb lists it. V is TRBV12-3 or TRBV12-4 and J is TRBJ2-6. 10 amino acids form the CDR3, both terminal residues included. The CDR3 sequence is CASSQLDGTS.

The chain carries TRBV2 and TRBJ1-1; 7 positions agree with TRBD1. The CDR3 sequence is 14 residues long. The trim removed 7 bases at V and 4 bases at J, leaving 9 bases unmatched. The germline gives CDR1 SNHLY, CDR2 FYNNEI. CDR3 nucleotides: TGTGCCAGCACCCTCGACAGGGCAGGCACTGAAGCTTTCTTT. Translating gives CASTLDRAGTEAFF. Drawing the rest from reference TRBV2 and TRBJ1-1, the complete variable domain is EPEVTQTPSHQVTQMGQEVILRCVPISNHLYFYWYRQILGQKVEFLVSFYNNEISEKSEIFDDQFSVERPDGSNFTLKIRSTKLEDSAMYFCASTLDRAGTEAFFGQGTRLTVV.

Worth noting for this clonotype: Since the CDR3 does not end with the conserved phenylalanine or tryptophan, this likely comes from a read error. The DNA is left out, because the CDR3 cannot be placed on it with certainty; the CDR3 is given as TCRdb lists it. The chain combines TRBV4-1 with TRBJ2-7; the table's D gene call, TRBD1, was not cross checked with the DNA. Including both end residues, the CDR3 is 10 amino acids long. Per the germline V gene, CDR1 is MGHRA and CDR2 is YSYEKL. CDR3: CASSPSPIRG.

In its sample, this clonotype was seen many times. The V call is TRBV2, the J call TRBJ2-2; D call uncertain. In germline, CDR1 is SNHLY, CDR2 FYNNEI. The V and J ends lost 7 bases and 0 bases respectively, with 6 bases between them. The CDR3 is made up of 13 amino acids. The CDR3 coding sequence is TGTGCCAGCACCCCGGCGAACACCGGGGAGCTGTTTTTT. It codes for CASTPANTGELFF.

At least ten counts were recorded for this clonotype. The V call is TRBV4-1, the J call TRBJ2-7; D call uncertain. Germline V CDR1 and CDR2: MGHRA, YSYEKL. Trimming took 0 bases from V and 2 from J, leaving 11 bases between them. The CDR3 spans 15 residues. The CDR3 DNA follows: TGCGCCAGCAGCCAAGATTGGCAGGCAACCTACGAGCAGTACTTC. Translation gives CASSQDWQATYEQYF.

The chain links TRBV7-9 to TRBJ1-2, with no clear D. Germline CDR1 and CDR2: SEHNR and FQNEAQ (reference sequence). CDR3 length: 13 residues. Trimming removed 5 bases from V and 8 bases from J, with 15 bases in between. The CDR3 protein is CASSRSPSAGYTF. The CDR3 coding sequence is TGTGCCAGCAGCCGCAGTCCCTCCGCGGGCTACACCTTC.